This record covers a single TCR beta chain. Original processing notes: Nucleated cell counts were estimated from reference gene primer amplification. This table comes from immunoSEQ multiplex PCR, and its TCRdb copy is limited to in-frame clones, with some not included. V and J calls and clone size are those listed in that table; D and trimming were worked out from the DNA. The repertoire holds 100,000 to 150,000 clones, with over 75% as singletons. This sample stems from a study of blood T cell repertoires in COVID-19. Study-level background: The samples span acute and convalescent COVID-19 from the United States, Italy and Spain. T cells, B-cell-depleted T cells, or PBMCs provided the cDNA or gDNA that served as material.

Germline lookup yields CDR1 SQVTM and CDR2 ANQGSEA. This CDR3 comprises 13 residues. The V end lost 6 bases, the J end lost 3 bases, and 12 bases lay between the germline ends. What was sequenced was peripheral blood. This clonotype was sampled from a woman older than 75 with acute or convalescent COVID-19. J is TRBJ1-5 and V is TRBV29-1; D ambiguous. The CDR3, as DNA: TGCAGCGTCGCCCGGTCCTTCAATCAGCCCCAGCATTTT. Its translation is CSVARSFNQPQHF. The full variable domain, with the rest looked up from reference TRBV29-1 and TRBJ1-5, is SAVISQKPSRDICQRGTSLTIQCQVDSQVTMMFWYRQQPGQSLTLIATANQGSEATYESGFVIDKFPISRPNLTFSTLTVSNMSPEDSSIYLCSVARSFNQPQHFGDGTRLSIL.